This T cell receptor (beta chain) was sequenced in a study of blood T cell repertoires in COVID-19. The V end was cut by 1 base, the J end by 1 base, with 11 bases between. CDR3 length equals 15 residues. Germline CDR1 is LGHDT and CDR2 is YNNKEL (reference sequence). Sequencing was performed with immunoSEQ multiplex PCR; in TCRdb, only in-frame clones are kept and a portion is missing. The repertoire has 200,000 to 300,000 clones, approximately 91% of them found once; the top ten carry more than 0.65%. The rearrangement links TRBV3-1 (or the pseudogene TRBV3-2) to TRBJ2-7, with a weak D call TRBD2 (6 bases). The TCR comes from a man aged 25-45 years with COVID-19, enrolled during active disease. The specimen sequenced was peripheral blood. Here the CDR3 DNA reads TGTGCCAGCAGCCAAGGGGGCGGGGTATCCTACGAGCAGTACTTC. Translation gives CASSQGGGVSYEQYF.